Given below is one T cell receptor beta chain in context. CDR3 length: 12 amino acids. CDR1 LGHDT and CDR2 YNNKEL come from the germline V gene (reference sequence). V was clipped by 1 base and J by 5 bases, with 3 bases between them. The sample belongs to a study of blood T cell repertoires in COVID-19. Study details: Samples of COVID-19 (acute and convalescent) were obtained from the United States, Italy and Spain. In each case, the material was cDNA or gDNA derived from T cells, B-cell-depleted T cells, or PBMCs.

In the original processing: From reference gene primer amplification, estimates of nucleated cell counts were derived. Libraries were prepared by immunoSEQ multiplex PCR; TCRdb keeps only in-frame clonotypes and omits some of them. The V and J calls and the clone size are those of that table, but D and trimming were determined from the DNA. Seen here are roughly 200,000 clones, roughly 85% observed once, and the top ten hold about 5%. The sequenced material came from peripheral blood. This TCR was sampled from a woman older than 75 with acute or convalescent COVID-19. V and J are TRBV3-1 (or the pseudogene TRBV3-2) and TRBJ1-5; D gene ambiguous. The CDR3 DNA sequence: TGTGCCAGCAGCCAAGGAGATCAGCCCCAGCATTTT. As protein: CASSQGDQPQHF.